This TCR beta chain emerged from a study of T cell repertoires in cytomegalovirus infection. TCRdb processed the reads anew with MiXCR; each CDR3 protein has one entry. The table lists 550,000 to 700,000 distinct CDR3 sequences, roughly 43% of them singletons. Germline V gene data show CDR1 as MDHEN and CDR2 as SYDVKM. The CDR3 is 15 residues long. The V gene lost 3 bases and the J gene lost 0 bases, with 12 bases spanning the gap. General study points: CMV-specific TCR beta clonotypes restricted by HLA-C dominated the ex vivo response.

With regard to this clonotype: Its antigen is unknown.

The chain carries TRBV28 and TRBJ2-7, with D possibly being TRBD1 or TRBD2 (6 bases each). The origin of this receptor is a human donor in good health (CMV status not recorded). Some clones in this sample may be carry-over from other donors' samples. This specimen consisted of cultured PBMCs, obtained from culture after CMV antigen stimulation. CDR3 nucleotides: TGTGCCAGCAGTTTGGGGGGCGAGAGCTCCTACGAGCAGTACTTC. Its protein is CASSLGGESSYEQYF.